The 20 T cell receptor beta chains in this list originate from one sample, sequenced in a study of T cell changes during pregnancy in multiple sclerosis. Profiled with immunoSEQ multiplex PCR; TCRdb holds only in-frame clones, not every one. The sample contains almost 65,000 clones, over 80% of which appear only once. Specimen: peripheral blood, collected in the first trimester of pregnancy. These receptors were collected from a female donor with multiple sclerosis, enrolled in a pregnancy study.

V usage is TRBV11-2 and J usage is TRBJ2-2, with D perhaps TRBD1 (5 bases). CDR3 length: 14 residues. Trimming stripped 8 bases from V and 1 base from J, with 11 bases between. Germline V CDR1 and CDR2: SGHAT, FQNNGV. The CDR3 reads CASRQTGNTGELFF. CDR3 nucleotide sequence: TGTGCCAGCCGACAAACAGGGAACACCGGGGAGCTGTTTTTT. The whole variable domain, remainder taken from reference TRBV11-2 and TRBJ2-2, is EAGVAQSPRYKIIEKRQSVAFWCNPISGHATLYWYQQILGQGPKLLIQFQNNGVVDDSQLPKDRFSAERLKGVDSTLKIQPAKLEDSAVYLCASRQTGNTGELFFGEGSRLTVL.

This clone was recorded once. J is TRBJ2-7 and V is TRBV5-1, with a tentative D call TRBD2 (5 bases). Germline V gene sequence: CDR1 SGHRS, CDR2 YFSETQ. Trimming took off 0 bases at V and 0 bases at J, with 16 bases between the two ends. CDR3 length equals 17 residues. The CDR3 reads CASSLAGVSPSSYEQYF. The CDR3 nucleotides read TGCGCCAGCAGCTTGGCCGGGGTGTCTCCGAGCTCCTACGAGCAGTACTTC.

The chain uses TRBV7-9 and TRBJ1-1; tentatively, D is TRBD1 (5 bases). The CDR3 contains 14 residues. The germline gives CDR1 SEHNR, CDR2 FQNEAQ (reference sequence). Trimming cost V 3 bases and J 5 bases, with 13 bases left between them. The CDR3 region has the DNA TGTGCCAGCAGCTTGATAGGGGAAGAGACTGAAGCTTTCTTT. It specifies CASSLIGEETEAFF.

The chain is built from TRBV6-4 and TRBJ2-3, with 7 bases matching TRBD2. Germline V CDR1 and CDR2: MRHNA, SNTAGT. The CDR3 runs to 16 residues. J lost 5 bases, V lost 0 bases, and 8 bases had no gene match. CDR3 in DNA: TGTGCCAGCAGTGACTCGAGTCTAGCGGACATAGATACGCAGTATTTT. This translates into CASSDSSLADIDTQYF.

The V call is TRBV5-4, the J call TRBJ2-7; 12 bases are a match to TRBD2. J lost 6 bases, V lost 3 bases, and 10 bases had no gene match. Germline V CDR1 and CDR2: SGHNT, YYREEE (reference sequence). The CDR3 covers 16 residues. The DNA of the CDR3 is TGTGCCAGCAGCTCTAGCAGCGGACTAGCGGGATTCGAGCAGTACTTC. Protein product: CASSSSSGLAGFEQYF.

This chain connects TRBV7-9 to TRBJ2-5; D perhaps matches TRBD2 (6 bases). The germline V gene has CDR1 SEHNR and CDR2 FQNEAQ (reference sequence). Trimming shortened V by 0 bases and J by 5 bases, and 13 bases separated the two germline ends. This CDR3 has 15 residues. In DNA form, the CDR3 reads TGTGCCAGCAGCTTAGCAGGGACTCATCGCGAGACCCAGTACTTC. Translated: CASSLAGTHRETQYF.

In this sample, this clone turned up once. J is TRBJ2-2 and V is TRBV19, with a weak D call TRBD1 (5 bases). This CDR3 has 16 residues. V was cut by 6 bases and J by 1 base, with 15 bases left in between. Germline CDR1 reads LNHDA; CDR2 reads SQIVND (reference sequence). CDR3 sequence (DNA): TGTGCCAGTAGAACGACAGCTGACTTGAACACCGGGGAGCTGTTTTTT. This sequence encodes CASRTTADLNTGELFF.

This clone was counted a single time. The V call is TRBV19, the J call TRBJ2-5; TRBD2 aligns across 7 bases. V dropped 4 bases and J dropped 2; count of bases not matched to a gene: 7. CDR1 is LNHDA, CDR2 SQIVND, per germline (reference sequence). The CDR3 totals 15 residues. This chain's CDR3 is CASSRQAGLQETQYF. The CDR3 region has the DNA TGTGCCAGTAGTAGACAAGCGGGACTGCAAGAGACCCAGTACTTC. Based on the CDR3 plus reference TRBV19 and TRBJ2-5, the full variable domain is DGGITQSPKYLFRKEGQNVTLSCEQNLNHDAMYWYRQDPGQGLRLIYYSQIVNDFQKGDIAEGYSVSREKKESFPLTVTSAQKNPTAFYLCASSRQAGLQETQYFGPGTRLLVL.

The gene calls are TRBV19 and TRBJ2-3; TRBD1 matches at 10 bases. CDR1 is LNHDA and CDR2 is SQIVND in the germline V gene (reference sequence). CDR3 length equals 14 residues. V lost 5 bases and J lost 10; bases outside the gene matches: 9. The CDR3 DNA follows: TGTGCCAGTAGTCACCGGACAGGGGGTGGAGCGCAGTATTTT. It translates to CASSHRTGGGAQYF. Drawing the rest from reference TRBV19 and TRBJ2-3, the complete variable domain is DGGITQSPKYLFRKEGQNVTLSCEQNLNHDAMYWYRQDPGQGLRLIYYSQIVNDFQKGDIAEGYSVSREKKESFPLTVTSAQKNPTAFYLCASSHRTGGGAQYFGPGTRLTVL.

This clone appeared once. This sequence joins TRBV7-2 and TRBJ1-1, with D unclear. Germline CDR1 SGHTA, CDR2 FQGNSA. The germline V and J ends were trimmed by 2 bases and 0 bases, with 10 bases remaining between them. The CDR3 is made up of 15 amino acids. The CDR3 protein is CASSLSVTMNTEAFF. CDR3 coding DNA: TGTGCCAGCAGCTTATCTGTTACTATGAACACTGAAGCTTTCTTT.

This clone was counted a few times. The chain combines TRBV6-4 with TRBJ2-2; 7 nucleotides match TRBD2. Unmatched junction bases numbered 12, after V lost 4 bases and J lost 4 bases. Germline V CDR1 and CDR2: MRHNA, SNTAGT. This CDR3 comprises 17 residues. CDR3 in amino acids: CASSANQASGITGELFF. Written as DNA, the CDR3 is TGTGCCAGCAGTGCTAACCAGGCTAGCGGAATCACCGGGGAGCTGTTTTTT.

The chain couples TRBV27 to TRBJ2-7, with TRBD1 matching 9 bases. The germline V gene encodes CDR1 MNHEY and CDR2 SMNVEV (reference sequence). The CDR3 covers 14 residues. V shed 4 bases and J 2 bases; nucleotides not matched to a gene: 3. The CDR3 sequence is CASSWGQGPYEQYF. CDR3 coding DNA: TGTGCCAGCAGTTGGGGACAGGGACCCTACGAGCAGTACTTC.

V and J are TRBV28 and TRBJ2-5; TRBD2 matches at 8 bases. The trim removed 0 bases at V and 4 bases at J, leaving 19 bases unmatched. The CDR3 extends over 20 amino acids. Per germline, CDR1 MDHEN and CDR2 SYDVKM. The CDR3 spells CASSLWAGLAGGLRTETQYF. In DNA form, the CDR3 reads TGTGCCAGCAGTTTATGGGCTGGGCTAGCGGGTGGCCTTCGTACAGAGACCCAGTACTTC. The full variable domain, completed using reference TRBV28 and TRBJ2-5, is DVKVTQSSRYLVKRTGEKVFLECVQDMDHENMFWYRQDPGLGLRLIYFSYDVKMKEKGDIPEGYSVSREKKERFSLILESASTNQTSMYLCASSLWAGLAGGLRTETQYFGPGTRLLVL.

CDR3 sequence: CATSRGREGVAKNIQYF. The CDR3 nucleotides read TGTGCCACCAGCAGAGGGAGGGAGGGGGTAGCCAAAAACATTCAGTACTTC. This sequence joins TRBV15 and TRBJ2-4, with D possibly matching TRBD2 (7 bases). The CDR3 totals 17 residues. V was clipped by 1 base and J by 0 bases, with 13 bases between them. Germline V gives CDR1 LNHNV, CDR2 YYDKDF (reference sequence).

This sequence joins TRBV5-4 and TRBJ2-7; D ambiguous. Germline CDR1 reads SGHNT; CDR2 reads YYREEE (reference sequence). With 0 bases removed from V and 6 bases from J, the gap between germline ends came to 4 bases. There are 11 residues in the CDR3. The chain's CDR3 is CASSLASEQYF. In DNA, the CDR3 is TGTGCCAGCAGCTTGGCCTCCGAGCAGTACTTC.

The rearrangement uses TRBV7-2 and TRBJ2-2, with 7 bases that match TRBD2. This CDR3 spans 14 amino acids. V was pared by 5 bases and J by 6 bases, with 6 bases of the junction left unmatched. The germline V gene has CDR1 SGHTA and CDR2 FQGNSA. CDR3 loop: CASSVAGVAGELFF. The CDR3, as DNA: TGTGCCAGCAGCGTCGCGGGAGTCGCCGGGGAGCTGTTTTTT.

The chain carries TRBV5-1 and TRBJ2-7; D unresolved. Per germline, CDR1 SGHRS and CDR2 YFSETQ. The CDR3 contains 14 residues. V lost 0 bases and J lost 0, with 7 bases in between. The chain's CDR3 is CASSLVEISYEQYF. The CDR3 DNA is TGCGCCAGCAGCTTGGTGGAGATCTCCTACGAGCAGTACTTC.

V is TRBV5-4 and J is TRBJ1-2; a weak D match, TRBD1 (5 bases). This CDR3 contains 13 residues. Germline CDR1 is SGHNT and CDR2 is YYREEE (reference sequence). With 10 bases removed from V and 0 bases from J, the gap between germline ends came to 13 bases. For the CDR3, the DNA is TGTGCCGGATCGACAGCGACTAACTATGGCTACACCTTC. It is translated as CAGSTATNYGYTF.

This clone was observed a single time. The V gene is TRBV7-2, the J gene TRBJ2-7; D is undetermined. Germline V gene lookup returns CDR1 SGHTA and CDR2 FQGNSA. The CDR3 has 14 residues. Trimming stripped 5 bases from V and 3 bases from J, with 14 bases between. CDR3 residues: CASSPTRSFYEQYF. The DNA of the CDR3 is TGTGCCAGCAGCCCAACACGGAGTTTCTACGAGCAGTACTTC.

The V and J genes are TRBV5-1 and TRBJ1-4; no reliable D call. The CDR3 consists of 16 residues. V lost 0 bases and J lost 3, with 12 bases in between. Germline V gene lookup returns CDR1 SGHRS and CDR2 YFSETQ. CDR3 DNA sequence: TGCGCCAGCAGCTTGGCGACCGGGTCGGCTAATGAAAAACTGTTTTTT. Its protein is CASSLATGSANEKLFF.